The sample holds many counts of the clone carrying this T cell receptor beta chain. Its target is unknown. The data originate from a study of T-cell reconstitution after alpha-beta-depleted transplantation in children. Study-wide results and limits: Recipient T cells and thymic progenitors that survived were the source of the high TCRbeta diversity seen at day 60 in some patients. Reportedly, alpha-beta T cells present about two months post-transplant originated from several hundred expanded clones of graft origin. Among T cells one year after transplant, newly produced cells accounted for most counts and diversity.

Unique molecular identifiers were built into the TCRbeta library. TCRdb redid the calling of the PCR reads with MiXCR, one entry per CDR3 protein. The sample carries 400,000 to 550,000 distinct CDR3 sequences, over 9.5% recorded once. The material sequenced was PBMCs, taken before TCRalphabeta/CD19-depleted stem cell transplant. This clonotype was sampled from a child aged 2-15 years with inherited bone marrow failure, due to receive a stem cell transplant.

The CDR3 is CASSSTGTFPYEQYF. CDR3 bases: TGTGCCAGCAGCTCTACCGGGACTTTCCCCTACGAGCAGTACTTC. The chain is built from TRBV7-2 and TRBJ2-7; D is perhaps TRBD2 (6 bases). The germline V gene has CDR1 SGHTA and CDR2 FQGNSA. The length of the CDR3 is 15 residues. The V end lost 4 bases, the J end lost 2 bases, and 15 bases lay between the germline ends. The full variable domain, in which reference TRBV7-2 and TRBJ2-7 provide the parts outside the CDR3, is GAGVSQSPSNKVTEKGKDVELRCDPISGHTALYWYRQSLGQGLEFLIYFQGNSAPDKSGLPSDRFSAERTGGSVSTLTIQRTQQEDSAVYLCASSSTGTFPYEQYFGPGTRLTVT.